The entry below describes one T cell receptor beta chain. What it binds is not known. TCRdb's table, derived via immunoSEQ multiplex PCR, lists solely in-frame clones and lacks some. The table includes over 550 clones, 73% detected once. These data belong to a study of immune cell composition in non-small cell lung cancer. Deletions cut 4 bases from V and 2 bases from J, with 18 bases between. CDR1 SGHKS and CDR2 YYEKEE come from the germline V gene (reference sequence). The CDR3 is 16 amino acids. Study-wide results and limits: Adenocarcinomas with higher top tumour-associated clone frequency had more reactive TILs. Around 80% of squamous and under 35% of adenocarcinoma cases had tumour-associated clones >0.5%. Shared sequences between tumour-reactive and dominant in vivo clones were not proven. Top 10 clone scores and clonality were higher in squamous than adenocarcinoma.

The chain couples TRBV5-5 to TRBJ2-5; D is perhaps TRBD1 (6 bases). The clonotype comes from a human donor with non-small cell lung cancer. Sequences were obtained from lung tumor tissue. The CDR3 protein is CASSLRQAAYQETQYF. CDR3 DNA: TGTGCCAGCAGCCTTCGACAGGCAGCTTATCAAGAGACCCAGTACTTC.